What follows are 27 T cell receptor beta chains derived from one specimen sequenced in a study of blood T cell repertoires in COVID-19. The repertoire was sequenced with immunoSEQ multiplex PCR; TCRdb's copy has only in-frame clones and lacks some. The data contain 150,000 to 200,000 clones, approximately 80% of them singletons. Material: PBMCs or T cells enriched from blood (not recorded which). These TCRs come from a woman aged 55-69 years who had recovered from COVID-19.

This clone appeared a single time. The CDR3 region is CASSLDREHGYTF. The CDR3 DNA reads TGTGCCAGCAGCCTCGACAGGGAACATGGCTACACCTTC. This rearrangement joins TRBV7-3 to TRBJ1-2, with TRBD1 matching 7 bases. The CDR3 is 13 amino acids. The germline V gene has CDR1 SGHTA and CDR2 FQGTGA. The ends lost 5 bases at V and 6 bases at J; junction bases unmatched: 6.

This clone occurred once. This CDR3 is CAISEGGGYGYTF. The CDR3 DNA reads as TGTGCCATCAGTGAAGGGGGGGGCTATGGCTACACCTTC. V usage is TRBV10-3 and J usage is TRBJ1-2; possible D gene TRBD1, 6 bases. The CDR3 runs to 13 residues. Germline CDR1 and CDR2: ENHRY and SYGVKD. Trimming took off 3 bases at V and 4 bases at J, with 9 bases between the two ends.

The chain has TRBV27 and TRBJ2-2, with 11 bases that match TRBD2. There are 15 residues in the CDR3. The J segment lost 5 bases and the V segment lost 7 bases, leaving 6 bases of the junction unmatched. Germline CDR1 is MNHEY and CDR2 is SMNVEV (reference sequence). CDR3 DNA: TGTGCCAGCACTACTAGCGGGAGTCCTACCGGGGAGCTGTTTTTT. It is translated as CASTTSGSPTGELFF.

This chain joins TRBV19 and TRBJ1-2; the D gene is possibly TRBD1 (5 bases). This CDR3 is 16 amino acids long. The germline V gene has CDR1 LNHDA and CDR2 SQIVND (reference sequence). V was shortened by 5 bases and J by 8 bases, with 24 bases between the two germline ends. CDR3 sequence (DNA): TGTGCCAGTAGTCTATCCCTCGGGACTTTTTTTCAGGGCTACACCTTC. Encoded protein: CASSLSLGTFFQGYTF.

V usage is TRBV5-8 and J usage is TRBJ1-5; D is uncertain. Germline V gene sequence: CDR1 SGHTS, CDR2 YDEGEE. Trimming took off 1 base at V and 7 bases at J, with 12 bases between the two ends. This CDR3 has 14 amino acids. The CDR3 DNA is TGTGCCAGCAGCTTGACCGGGGATAGGCAGCCCCAGCATTTT. Encoded protein: CASSLTGDRQPQHF.

The chain has TRBV3-1 (or the pseudogene TRBV3-2) and TRBJ2-5, with TRBD2 matching 10 bases. Germline V gives CDR1 LGHDT, CDR2 YNNKEL (reference sequence). This CDR3 region has 18 residues. V was clipped by 0 bases and J by 4 bases; unmatched bases: 11. The CDR3 spells CASSQDGGAGGPRETQYF. In nucleotides, the CDR3 is TGTGCCAGCAGCCAAGATGGAGGAGCGGGAGGGCCCCGAGAGACCCAGTACTTC.

This chain links TRBV7-9 with TRBJ1-1, with 7 bases lining up with TRBD1. Germline V gene lookup returns CDR1 SEHNR and CDR2 FQNEAQ (reference sequence). Trimming cost V 1 base and J 4 bases; bases outside gene matches: 6. The CDR3 runs 15 residues. This chain's CDR3 is CASSLEGGAGTEAFF. CDR3 nucleotides: TGTGCCAGCAGCTTAGAAGGGGGCGCGGGCACTGAAGCTTTCTTT.

The rearrangement uses TRBV11-2 and TRBJ2-1, with 11 bases lining up with TRBD2. V lost 5 bases to trimming and J lost 6 bases; unmatched junction nucleotides: 9. The CDR3 has 16 residues. CDR1 is SGHAT and CDR2 is FQNNGV in the germline V gene. CDR3 sequence reads: CASSPRTSGWGNEQFF. The DNA for the CDR3 is TGTGCCAGCAGCCCACGGACTAGCGGGTGGGGCAATGAGCAGTTCTTC. The full variable domain, completed using reference TRBV11-2 and TRBJ2-1, is EAGVAQSPRYKIIEKRQSVAFWCNPISGHATLYWYQQILGQGPKLLIQFQNNGVVDDSQLPKDRFSAERLKGVDSTLKIQPAKLEDSAVYLCASSPRTSGWGNEQFFGPGTRLTVL.

The chain employs TRBV7-3 and TRBJ2-3; D is unclear. The CDR3 sequence is 14 residues long. With 1 base removed from V and 4 bases from J, the gap between germline ends came to 9 bases. CDR1 and CDR2 from the germline V gene are SGHTA and FQGTGA. The CDR3 region is CASSLNLQSDTQYF. CDR3 in DNA: TGTGCCAGCAGCTTAAATCTCCAGTCAGATACGCAGTATTTT.

The rearrangement uses TRBV6-5 and TRBJ2-1, with 10 nucleotides matching TRBD2. Trimming removed 4 bases from V and 6 bases from J; junction bases left unmatched: 6. CDR1 MNHEY and CDR2 SVGAGI come from the germline V gene. The CDR3 contains 15 residues. The CDR3 bases are TGTGCCAGCAGTTCCCAGCGGGAGGGTCCCAATGAGCAGTTCTTC. Residues: CASSSQREGPNEQFF.

CDR3 in amino acids: CAIGSRENTEAFF. The DNA of the CDR3 is TGTGCCATCGGATCGAGGGAGAACACTGAAGCTTTCTTT. The chain combines TRBV10-3 with TRBJ1-1; D gene ambiguous. Deletions cut 8 bases from V and 1 base from J, with 11 bases between. The CDR3 runs to 13 residues. Germline V lookup: CDR1 ENHRY, CDR2 SYGVKD.

The chain carries TRBV27 and TRBJ2-3, with 7 bases fitting TRBD2. Germline CDR1 MNHEY, CDR2 SMNVEV (reference sequence). V was pared by 2 bases and J by 1 base, with 3 bases of the junction left unmatched. The CDR3 covers 15 residues. CDR3 nucleotides: TGTGCCAGCAGTTTACTAGCGGTGGGCACAGATACGCAGTATTTT. It is translated as CASSLLAVGTDTQYF.

The rearrangement joins TRBV11-2 to TRBJ1-5, with 8 bases matching TRBD1. The V gene end was trimmed by 3 bases and the J gene end by 4 bases; junction bases not matched to a gene: 5. The CDR3 runs to 15 residues. Germline CDR1 reads SGHAT; CDR2 reads FQNNGV. The CDR3 DNA reads as TGTGCCAGCAGCTTGTCCGGGACAGGTAATCAGCCCCAGCATTTT. This gives the protein CASSLSGTGNQPQHF.

The chain carries TRBV5-1 and TRBJ1-4; the D gene is possibly TRBD1 (5 bases). V gave up 4 bases and J gave up 8 bases, with 18 bases separating them. CDR3 length equals 15 residues. Germline V lookup: CDR1 SGHRS, CDR2 YFSETQ. The CDR3: CASSGGASGTEKLFF. CDR3 DNA: TGCGCCAGCAGCGGAGGGGCCTCCGGAACGGAAAAACTGTTTTTT.

This clone was recorded once. This sequence joins TRBV7-9 and TRBJ2-3; D remains ambiguous. Germline loops: CDR1 SEHNR, CDR2 FQNEAQ (reference sequence). The germline V and J ends were trimmed by 5 bases and 3 bases, with 21 bases remaining between them. CDR3 length equals 17 residues. The CDR3, as DNA: TGTGCCAGCAGCCCGCTTCTGCCCACCGGGTTAACAGATACGCAGTATTTT. Residues: CASSPLLPTGLTDTQYF.

A few counts support this clone. V usage is TRBV28 and J usage is TRBJ1-2, with 8 bases fitting TRBD1. The CDR3 has 13 residues. Per germline, CDR1 MDHEN and CDR2 SYDVKM. With 8 bases clipped from V and 5 bases from J, the junction kept 7 bases outside the gene matches. The CDR3 here is CASRTGPGYGYTF. The DNA for the CDR3 is TGTGCCAGCCGGACAGGGCCAGGATATGGCTACACCTTC.

The CDR3 DNA is TGTGCCAGTAGCTTCGGGACTAGCGGATCAGAGACCCAGTACTTC. The encoded protein is CASSFGTSGSETQYF. This sequence joins TRBV19 and TRBJ2-5; 11 nucleotides align to TRBD2. Looked up from germline, CDR1 is LNHDA and CDR2 is SQIVND (reference sequence). The V and J ends lost 6 bases and 4 bases, in that order; junction bases with no gene match: 7. The CDR3 length is 15 residues.

This chain links TRBV5-1 with TRBJ2-1, with a weak D call TRBD1 (5 bases). V was pared by 9 bases and J by 6 bases, with 19 bases between. Germline values: CDR1 SGHRS, CDR2 YFSETQ. This CDR3 has 14 amino acids. CDR3 nucleotide sequence: TGCGCCACTTCGATAATCCCCACAGGCAATGAGCAGTTCTTC. Its translation is CATSIIPTGNEQFF.

This clone was recorded a few times. This chain uses TRBV20-1 with TRBJ1-2, with 9 bases aligning to TRBD1. The length of the CDR3 is 13 residues. The V and J ends lost 3 bases and 4 bases, in that order; junction bases with no gene match: 3. Germline lookup yields CDR1 DFQATT and CDR2 SNEGSKA (reference sequence). CDR3 sequence (DNA): TGCAGTGCTAGTGACAGGGGGGCCTATGGCTACACCTTC. This gives the protein CSASDRGAYGYTF.

The CDR3: CASSLSHTGSTEAFF. DNA for the CDR3: TGCGCCAGCAGCTTGTCACACACAGGGAGCACTGAAGCTTTCTTT. The chain is built from TRBV5-1 and TRBJ1-1; D is perhaps TRBD1 (6 bases). CDR3 size: 15 residues. V was clipped by 1 base and J by 4 bases, with 14 bases between them. CDR1 and CDR2 (germline): SGHRS, YFSETQ.

This rearrangement joins TRBV7-2 to TRBJ2-2; 8 positions agree with TRBD1. V dropped 5 bases and J dropped 5; count of bases not matched to a gene: 7. CDR3 length: 15 residues. CDR1 SGHTA and CDR2 FQGNSA come from the germline V gene. CDR3 in amino acids: CASSGFQGATGELFF. In nucleotides, the CDR3 is TGTGCCAGCAGCGGGTTCCAGGGGGCAACCGGGGAGCTGTTTTTT.

The gene calls are TRBV5-6 and TRBJ1-5; D remains unclear. The CDR3 is 12 amino acids. Germline-derived CDR1 and CDR2 are SGHDT and YYEEEE. V lost 2 bases and J lost 5, with 5 bases in between. DNA for the CDR3: TGTGCCAGCAGCTTTCAGGATCAGCCCCAGCATTTT. Its translation: CASSFQDQPQHF.

As DNA, the CDR3 is TGTGCCAGCAGCGTAGGAGGGGGACGAGGAGAGACCCAGTACTTC. As protein: CASSVGGGRGETQYF. The V gene is TRBV9, the J gene TRBJ2-5, with D possibly TRBD1 on 6 matching bases. CDR3 length: 15 residues. CDR1 is SGDLS, CDR2 YYNGEE, per germline. Trimming removed 0 bases at V and 4 bases at J, with 13 bases between.

The V gene is TRBV4-1, the J gene TRBJ1-1; D is uncertain. The CDR3 is made up of 12 amino acids. Germline values: CDR1 MGHRA, CDR2 YSYEKL. V was pared by 6 bases and J by 0 bases, with 5 bases between. CDR3 residues: CASRSLNTEAFF. CDR3 DNA: TGCGCCAGCAGAAGCCTGAACACTGAAGCTTTCTTT.

This chain links TRBV4-2 with TRBJ1-6; no definite D call. Trimming left V 3 bases short and J 7 bases short, with 10 bases between. This CDR3 contains 14 residues. Germline V CDR1 and CDR2: LGHNA, YNFKEQ. The DNA of the CDR3 is TGTGCCAGCAGCCAGGCATCAGGCAATTCACCCCTCCACTTT. This gives the protein CASSQASGNSPLHF.

The chain couples TRBV18 to TRBJ1-5; no firm D call. V gave up 6 bases and J gave up 1 base, with 10 bases separating them. The CDR3 runs to 14 residues. Germline loops: CDR1 KGHSH, CDR2 LQKENI. The CDR3 DNA reads as TGTGCCAGCTCTCCCAACTGGAGCAATCAGCCCCAGCATTTT. Amino acid sequence: CASSPNWSNQPQHF.

V usage is TRBV9 and J usage is TRBJ2-3; no clear D. The V gene lost 4 bases and the J gene lost 1 base, with 10 bases spanning the gap. The length of the CDR3 is 14 residues. CDR1 and CDR2 from the germline V gene are SGDLS and YYNGEE. This CDR3 reads CASSKRSGTDTQYF. The CDR3 DNA reads TGTGCCAGCAGCAAGAGATCGGGCACAGATACGCAGTATTTT.